The 26 T cell receptor beta chains below were found in one sample sequenced in a study of blood T cell repertoires in COVID-19. Sequencing used immunoSEQ multiplex PCR; TCRdb keeps in-frame clones, though not all of them. The repertoire holds some 240,000 clones, with about 88% as singletons. Specimen: PBMCs or T cells enriched from blood (not recorded which). The receptors derive from a man aged 25 to 40 with acute COVID-19.

This clone was observed a few times. The V gene is TRBV27, the J gene TRBJ2-7; D possibly corresponds to TRBD1 (6 bases). The V and J ends lost 9 bases and 0 bases respectively, with 12 bases between them. This CDR3 is built from 13 residues. Germline values: CDR1 MNHEY, CDR2 SMNVEV (reference sequence). The CDR3 loop reads CASNRESSYEQYV. The CDR3 nucleotides are TGTGCCAGTAACAGGGAATCCTCCTACGAGCAGTACGTC.

The chain combines TRBV21-1 with TRBJ2-3; the table's D gene call, TRBD2, was not cross checked with the DNA. TRBV21-1 is a listed pseudogene. This CDR3 spans 17 amino acids. CDR3 region: CASSKVGQRETPDTQYF. The CDR3 DNA sequence: TGTGCCAGCAGCAAAGTTGGGCAGCGGGAGACCCCAGATACGCAGTATTTT.

The V and J genes are TRBV6-5 and TRBJ1-5, with D hard to call. Trimming pared 4 bases from V and 4 bases from J, leaving 11 bases between. Germline V CDR1 and CDR2: MNHEY, SVGAGI. The CDR3 loop spans 14 amino acids. The CDR3 sequence: CASSSNPSNQPQHF. CDR3 in DNA: TGTGCCAGCAGTTCCAACCCCAGTAATCAGCCCCAGCATTTT.

This chain joins TRBV19 and TRBJ1-1; D is perhaps TRBD1 (5 bases). The V gene lost 5 bases and the J gene lost 1 base, with 8 bases spanning the gap. The CDR3 is 13 residues long. CDR1 LNHDA and CDR2 SQIVND come from the germline V gene (reference sequence). The CDR3 reads CASSWQGNTEAFF. The CDR3 DNA sequence: TGTGCCAGTAGTTGGCAGGGGAACACTGAAGCTTTCTTT.

The rearrangement links TRBV7-9 to TRBJ1-1; D is perhaps TRBD1 (5 bases). V was clipped by 0 bases and J by 0 bases, with 5 bases between them. The CDR3 has 14 amino acids. CDR1 and CDR2 from the germline V gene are SEHNR and FQNEAQ (reference sequence). The CDR3 loop reads CASSLAGLNTEAFF. CDR3 in DNA: TGTGCCAGCAGCTTAGCGGGGCTGAACACTGAAGCTTTCTTT.

CDR3 sequence (DNA): TGTGCCAGCAGCGCTCCAACAGGGGGCCTACGCACAGATACGCAGTATTTT. This codes for CASSAPTGGLRTDTQYF. The chain has TRBV7-9 and TRBJ2-3, with TRBD1 matching over 9 bases. The CDR3 is made up of 17 amino acids. Germline lookup yields CDR1 SEHNR and CDR2 FQNEAQ (reference sequence). With 5 bases clipped from V and 1 base from J, the junction kept 10 bases outside the gene matches.

This clone was detected only a few times. The chain uses TRBV6-4 and TRBJ2-1; 8 nucleotides agree with TRBD1. Trimming removed 3 bases from V and 0 bases from J; junction bases left unmatched: 1. The CDR3 totals 15 residues. Per germline, CDR1 MRHNA and CDR2 SNTAGT. The CDR3 nucleotides read TGTGCCAGCAGTGATACAGGGGGCTCCTACAATGAGCAGTTCTTC. It translates to CASSDTGGSYNEQFF.

The J gene is TRBJ1-1, the V gene TRBV7-2; 7 nucleotides agree with TRBD1. Germline V gene data show CDR1 as SGHTA and CDR2 as FQGNSA. Losses at the gene ends were 3 bases for V and 0 bases for J; bases not matched to a gene: 10. This CDR3 is built from 17 residues. CDR3 coding DNA: TGTGCCAGCAGCTTTCCCGGGACAGTTACTATGAACACTGAAGCTTTCTTT. This gives the protein CASSFPGTVTMNTEAFF.

The chain couples TRBV2 to TRBJ1-1; weak D call: TRBD1 (6 bases). This CDR3 has 13 amino acids. Germline CDR1 and CDR2: SNHLY and FYNNEI. The CDR3 nucleotides are TGTTTGGGGGGGGCACCGCAAGACACTGAAGCTTTCTTT. Residues: CLGGAPQDTEAFF.

V gene TRBV27 combines with J gene TRBJ1-6; possible D gene TRBD1, 5 bases. Germline V lookup: CDR1 MNHEY, CDR2 SMNVEV (reference sequence). V lost 6 bases to trimming and J lost 7 bases, with 13 bases between them. The CDR3 contains 14 residues. This chain's CDR3 is CASSVADNNSPLHF. DNA for the CDR3: TGTGCCAGCAGCGTCGCGGACAACAATTCACCCCTCCACTTT.

This chain joins TRBV5-4 and TRBJ2-5; 9 positions agree with TRBD2. The CDR3 loop spans 15 amino acids. In germline, CDR1 is SGHNT, CDR2 YYREEE (reference sequence). V shed 4 bases, J shed 7 bases, and the junction held 11 bases outside the gene matches. The CDR3 loop is CASSPVAGDKMTQYF. CDR3 nucleotide sequence: TGTGCCAGCAGCCCCGTAGCGGGAGACAAGATGACCCAGTACTTC.

V and J are TRBV7-9 and TRBJ1-4; 7 bases fit TRBD1. Germline assignment: CDR1 SEHNR and CDR2 FQNEAQ (reference sequence). The V segment lost 0 bases and the J segment 3 bases; nucleotides outside the gene matches: 7. This CDR3 comprises 17 residues. Here the CDR3 DNA reads TGTGCCAGCAGCTTAGCAATGACGGGACAGCCTAATGAAAAACTGTTTTTT. It translates to CASSLAMTGQPNEKLFF.

The count of this clone is one. The J gene is TRBJ1-5, the V gene TRBV28; 9 nucleotides align to TRBD1. CDR3 length: 16 residues. The germline CDR1 and CDR2 sequences are MDHEN and SYDVKM. J was trimmed by 3 bases and V by 5 bases; bases with no gene match: 8. This chain's CDR3 is CASSLLDRGINQPQHF. CDR3 nucleotide sequence: TGTGCCAGCAGTCTCCTGGACAGGGGAATCAATCAGCCCCAGCATTTT.

The V gene is TRBV29-1, the J gene TRBJ2-3, with 9 bases fitting TRBD2. The CDR3 has 15 amino acids. The V segment lost 6 bases and the J segment 10 bases; nucleotides outside the gene matches: 17. Germline assignment: CDR1 SQVTM and CDR2 ANQGSEA. The CDR3 nucleotides are TGCAGCGTGGACAAAAGTGGACTAGCGATAGGAGCGCAGTATTTT. As protein: CSVDKSGLAIGAQYF.

This clone was seen once. The V gene is TRBV5-6, the J gene TRBJ2-7, with D perhaps TRBD2 (5 bases). The V gene's germline CDR1 is SGHDT and CDR2 YYEEEE. V dropped 2 bases and J dropped 6 bases, with 6 bases sitting between them. CDR3 size: 11 residues. The DNA for the CDR3 is TGTGCCAGCAGCTTCCTAGCCGAGCAGTACGTC. Protein product: CASSFLAEQYV.

This clone was seen just once. The gene calls are TRBV11-2 and TRBJ1-3; weak D call: TRBD1 (6 bases). Trimming took 3 bases from V and 0 from J, leaving 6 bases between them. CDR1 and CDR2 from the germline V gene are SGHAT and FQNNGV. This CDR3 contains 14 residues. The DNA for the CDR3 is TGTGCCAGCAGCTTGGACAGCTCTGGAAACACCATATATTTT. It yields the protein CASSLDSSGNTIYF.

The V and J genes are TRBV7-3 and TRBJ1-1, with TRBD1 as a possible D gene (6 bases). Germline values: CDR1 SGHTA, CDR2 FQGTGA. CDR3 length equals 16 residues. V lost 5 bases, J lost 3 bases, and 19 bases lay in between. The CDR3 bases are TGTGCCAGCAGCCTCAACGGGGGGCTAGGTGACACTGAAGCTTTCTTT. The encoded protein is CASSLNGGLGDTEAFF. The whole variable domain, remainder taken from reference TRBV7-3 and TRBJ1-1, is GAGVSQTPSNKVTEKGKYVELRCDPISGHTALYWYRQSLGQGPEFLIYFQGTGAADDSGLPNDRFFAVRPEGSVSTLKIQRTERGDSAVYLCASSLNGGLGDTEAFFGQGTRLTVV.

The chain uses TRBV11-3 and TRBJ1-1, with D maybe TRBD1 (6 bases). CDR1 is SGHNT, CDR2 YENEEA, per germline. CDR3 size: 11 residues. V was cut by 2 bases and J by 12 bases, with 10 bases left in between. CDR3 DNA sequence: TGTGCCAGCAGCTTAAGACAGGAGACTTTCTTT. Amino acids: CASSLRQETFF.

The gene calls are TRBV29-1 and TRBJ2-3, with 7 bases fitting TRBD1. The V and J ends lost 5 bases and 4 bases, in that order; junction bases with no gene match: 3. Germline V gives CDR1 SQVTM, CDR2 ANQGSEA. CDR3 size: 12 residues. The CDR3 here is CSVRTGPDTQYF. CDR3 DNA sequence: TGCAGCGTTCGGACAGGACCAGATACGCAGTATTTT.

This clone was recorded once. V and J are TRBV2 and TRBJ2-5; unclear D gene. V lost 1 base and J lost 5, with 17 bases in between. The CDR3 extends over 16 amino acids. Per germline, CDR1 SNHLY and CDR2 FYNNEI. The CDR3, as DNA: TGTGCCAGCAGTGAAGATAATCCTCTATACGAGGAGACCCAGTACTTC. Its translation is CASSEDNPLYEETQYF.

This chain connects TRBV9 to TRBJ2-1, with D tentatively TRBD1 (5 bases). The V end was cut by 0 bases, the J end by 10 bases, with 11 bases between. The CDR3 consists of 13 residues. Germline CDR1 SGDLS, CDR2 YYNGEE. The CDR3 DNA reads as TGTGCCAGCAGCGTAGGGGATTGGACAGAGCAGTTCTTC. Amino acids: CASSVGDWTEQFF.

The V call is TRBV7-9, the J call TRBJ2-3; tentative D call: TRBD1 (6 bases). Germline loops: CDR1 SEHNR, CDR2 FQNEAQ (reference sequence). With 5 bases removed from V and 0 bases from J, the gap between germline ends came to 15 bases. The CDR3 sequence is 16 residues long. For the CDR3, the DNA is TGTGCCAGCAGCCCCGGCCAGGGGTCAAGCACAGATACGCAGTATTTT. Protein: CASSPGQGSSTDTQYF.

CDR3 residues: CASSGVLGSGQETQYF. The CDR3 DNA follows: TGTGCCAGCAGCGGTGTATTGGGGAGTGGCCAAGAGACCCAGTACTTC. The chain is built from TRBV5-4 and TRBJ2-5; possible D gene TRBD2, 5 bases. The germline gives CDR1 SGHNT, CDR2 YYREEE (reference sequence). The CDR3 is made up of 16 amino acids. Trimming shortened V by 4 bases and J by 1 base, and 17 bases separated the two germline ends.

This chain links TRBV6-5 with TRBJ2-2; TRBD2 is a possible D gene (6 bases). Germline V gives CDR1 MNHEY, CDR2 SVGAGI. The ends were cut back, 5 bases at V and 6 bases at J, with 10 bases in the middle. The CDR3 runs 13 residues. DNA of the CDR3: TGTGCCAGCAGTCCTACGGGGGCCGGGGAGCTGTTTTTT. It encodes CASSPTGAGELFF.

This rearrangement joins TRBV9 to TRBJ2-1; 8 bases fit TRBD2. CDR1 and CDR2 (germline): SGDLS, YYNGEE. V trimming: 3 bases; J trimming: 6 bases; junction bases outside the gene matches: 23. The CDR3 extends over 20 amino acids. In DNA, the CDR3 is TGTGCCAGCAGCGACAAAAGCTGGGATAGCGGGATGAGAAGACCCAATGAGCAGTTCTTC. Protein product: CASSDKSWDSGMRRPNEQFF.

The chain is built from TRBV5-5 and TRBJ1-2, with D unresolved. The germline CDR1 and CDR2 sequences are SGHKS and YYEKEE (reference sequence). Trimming took off 7 bases at V and 7 bases at J, with 11 bases between the two ends. This CDR3 spans 11 amino acids. This CDR3 is CASSNSIGYTF. The CDR3, as DNA: TGTGCCAGCTCAAACTCGATTGGCTACACCTTC.